One T cell receptor beta chain is described in this entry. The CDR3 length is 14 residues. J gave up 3 bases and V 2 bases, and 3 bases lay outside the gene matches. The germline V gene has CDR1 SGHAT and CDR2 FQNNGV. The sample originates from a study of T cell changes during pregnancy in multiple sclerosis. Measured with immunoSEQ multiplex PCR; TCRdb has only the in-frame clones, and not every one. Seen here are over 50,000 clones, over 80% observed once, and the top ten hold around 0.56%. The sequenced sample was CD4+ T cells from peripheral blood mononuclear cells, obtained after pregnancy. This chain connects TRBV11-2 to TRBJ2-7, with 8 nucleotides matching TRBD2. The receptor was isolated from a female donor with multiple sclerosis, enrolled in a pregnancy study. In DNA form, the CDR3 reads TGTGCCAGCAGCTTACGTGGGACTAGCTACGAGCAGTACTTC. It specifies CASSLRGTSYEQYF.